This paragraph reports one T cell receptor (beta chain). The antigen is undetermined. Other nucleotide sequences from this sample produce the same CDR3. Losses at the gene ends were 5 bases for V and 2 bases for J; bases not matched to a gene: 3. The CDR3 extends over 13 amino acids. These data belong to a study of T cell responses to AZD1222 COVID-19 vaccine. Generated by immunoSEQ multiplex PCR, the TCRdb table keeps only in-frame clones and is missing some. The sample lists about 140,000 clones, roughly 92% seen once, with approximately 4.7% in the top ten. Study-wide findings and caveats: Compared with day 0, the breadth and depth of the Spike-specific TCR repertoire rose significantly after two doses of AZD1222.

This TCR came from an adult in good health. Here the sequenced sample was peripheral blood, taken on day 0 of AZD1222 vaccination. V is TRBV12-3 or TRBV12-4 and J is TRBJ2-7; TRBD1 matches at 7 bases. The CDR3 DNA sequence: TGTGCCAGCAGTCCCGACAGGGCCTACGAGCAGTACTTC. It codes for CASSPDRAYEQYF.